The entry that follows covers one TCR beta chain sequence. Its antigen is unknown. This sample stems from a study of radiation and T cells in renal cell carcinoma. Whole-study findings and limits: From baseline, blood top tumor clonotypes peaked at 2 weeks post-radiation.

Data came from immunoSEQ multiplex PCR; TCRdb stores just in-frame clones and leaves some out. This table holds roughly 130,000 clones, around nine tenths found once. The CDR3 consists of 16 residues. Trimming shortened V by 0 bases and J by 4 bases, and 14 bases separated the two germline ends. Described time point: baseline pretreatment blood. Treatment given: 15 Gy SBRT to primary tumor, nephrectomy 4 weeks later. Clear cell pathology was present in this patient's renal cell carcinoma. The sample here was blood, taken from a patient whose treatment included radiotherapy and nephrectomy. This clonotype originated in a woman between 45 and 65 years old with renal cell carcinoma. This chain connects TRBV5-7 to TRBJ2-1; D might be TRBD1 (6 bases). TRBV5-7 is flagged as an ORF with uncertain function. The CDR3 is CASSLGPGVTYNEQFF. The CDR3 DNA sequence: TGTGCCAGCAGCTTGGGTCCAGGGGTGACTTACAATGAGCAGTTCTTC.